The 18 T cell receptor beta chains given below trace back to one sample, sequenced in a study of blood T cell repertoires in COVID-19. TCRdb's copy holds only in-frame clones and misses some; the assay was immunoSEQ multiplex PCR. The sample shows around 200,000 clones, about 86% of them seen only once. Sequencing was performed on peripheral blood. These receptors all come from a man in his fifties or sixties with active or convalescent COVID-19.

This clone is a singleton in its sample. V usage is TRBV14 and J usage is TRBJ1-5; 8 bases fit TRBD1. This CDR3 region has 15 residues. Looked up from germline, CDR1 is SGHDN and CDR2 is FVKESK. V was pared by 3 bases and J by 3 bases, with 4 bases of the junction left unmatched. CDR3 coding DNA: TGTGCCAGCAGCCAGGGACAGGAGATCAATCAGCCCCAGCATTTT. Its protein product is CASSQGQEINQPQHF.

The V gene is TRBV2, the J gene TRBJ2-1; TRBD2 matches 8 bases. CDR1 and CDR2 from the germline V gene are SNHLY and FYNNEI. The CDR3 has 15 amino acids. The trim removed 4 bases at V and 8 bases at J, leaving 10 bases unmatched. The CDR3 sequence: CASSAGAGEEHEQFF. The CDR3, as DNA: TGTGCCAGCAGTGCGGGAGCGGGAGAGGAGCATGAGCAGTTCTTC.

This rearrangement joins TRBV6-5 to TRBJ1-2; TRBD1 might be the D (5 bases). The CDR3 runs 15 residues. The germline V and J ends were trimmed by 0 bases and 2 bases, with 10 bases remaining between them. Germline V gene data show CDR1 as MNHEY and CDR2 as SVGAGI. The CDR3 loop reads CASSYSVDRNYGYTF. The CDR3 bases are TGTGCCAGCAGTTACTCTGTCGACAGAAACTATGGCTACACCTTC.

V is TRBV7-9 and J is TRBJ2-2, with TRBD1 matching 7 bases. This CDR3 is built from 14 residues. The germline V gene encodes CDR1 SEHNR and CDR2 FQNEAQ (reference sequence). The V gene end was trimmed by 5 bases and the J gene end by 6 bases; junction bases not matched to a gene: 6. The CDR3 DNA reads TGTGCCAGCAGCCTATCCGACAGGGCCGGGGAGCTGTTTTTT. Protein: CASSLSDRAGELFF.

This rearrangement joins TRBV10-1 to TRBJ2-7, with 11 bases matching TRBD2. After removal of 0 bases from V and 2 bases from J, the junction contained 6 bases not matched to a gene. This CDR3 comprises 17 residues. Germline V CDR1 and CDR2: WNHNN, SYGVQD (reference sequence). Here the CDR3 reads CASSESGLAGGTYEQYF. CDR3 DNA: TGCGCCAGCAGTGAGTCAGGGCTAGCGGGAGGAACCTACGAGCAGTACTTC.

A single count supports this clone. The V gene is TRBV24-1, the J gene TRBJ2-5; 7 bases are shared with TRBD1. The CDR3 contains 14 residues. With V trimmed by 2 bases and J by 4 bases, 3 bases remained unmatched. CDR1 is KGHDR and CDR2 is SFDVKD in the germline V gene. The DNA for the CDR3 is TGTGCCACCAGTGATTATGAGGGGGCAGAGACCCAGTACTTC. It codes for CATSDYEGAETQYF.

The chain employs TRBV7-8 and TRBJ2-5; 14 positions agree with TRBD2. With V trimmed by 5 bases and J by 5 bases, 10 bases remained unmatched. This CDR3 region has 17 residues. The germline V gene has CDR1 SGHVS and CDR2 FQNEAQ. The DNA of the CDR3 is TGTGCCAGCAGCCGGCGGACTAGCGGGGGGCGGAGGGAGACCCAGTACTTC. Translated: CASSRRTSGGRRETQYF.

The V call is TRBV6-5, the J call TRBJ2-7; TRBD1 matches at 8 bases. The CDR3 is 15 residues long. Trimming took 4 bases from V and 6 from J; bases not matched to a gene: 11. CDR1 is MNHEY, CDR2 SVGAGI, per germline. The CDR3 DNA reads TGTGCCAGCAGTTCCACGACAGGGGCCGGTGGCGAGCAGTACTTC. Amino acids: CASSSTTGAGGEQYF.

The rearrangement links TRBV4-3 to TRBJ1-1, with D unresolved. V was cut by 0 bases and J by 11 bases, with 13 bases left in between. The CDR3 has 13 amino acids. Germline CDR1 is LGHNA and CDR2 is YSLEER. The CDR3 protein is CASSQDIRLEAFF. CDR3 DNA: TGCGCCAGCAGCCAAGATATTCGTCTTGAGGCTTTCTTT.

This clone occurred a few times. The V and J genes are TRBV19 and TRBJ1-5; no reliable D call. V was clipped by 7 bases and J by 4 bases, with 17 bases between them. The germline gives CDR1 LNHDA, CDR2 SQIVND (reference sequence). The CDR3 contains 15 residues. CDR3 nucleotide sequence: TGTGCCAGTACTACCCTCGAGAGACTAAATCAGCCCCAGCATTTT. Translation gives CASTTLERLNQPQHF.

The chain recombines TRBV10-3 with TRBJ2-2; TRBD2 aligns across 8 bases. The CDR3 consists of 14 residues. The germline CDR1 and CDR2 sequences are ENHRY and SYGVKD. Trimming took 4 bases from V and 7 from J; bases not matched to a gene: 5. The CDR3 DNA reads as TGTGCCATCAGTGGGGGACTAGAGAGCGGGGAGCTGTTTTTT. Its protein product is CAISGGLESGELFF.

The chain's CDR3 is CAWSVRGILNQPQHF. The CDR3 DNA reads as TGTGCCTGGAGTGTAAGGGGGATCCTCAATCAGCCCCAGCATTTT. This rearrangement joins TRBV30 to TRBJ1-5; maybe TRBD1 (6 bases). The V end was cut by 0 bases, the J end by 3 bases, with 12 bases between. This CDR3 spans 15 amino acids. The germline V gene has CDR1 GTSNPN and CDR2 SVGIG (reference sequence).

The chain employs TRBV7-2 and TRBJ1-4; D is ambiguous. This CDR3 is 13 amino acids long. Germline values: CDR1 SGHTA, CDR2 FQGNSA. Trimming pared 8 bases from V and 4 bases from J, leaving 11 bases between. The CDR3 nucleotides are TGTGCCAGCGGCAGATCCGATAATGAAAAACTGTTTTTT. Translating it yields CASGRSDNEKLFF.

The chain is built from TRBV9 and TRBJ1-1; a possible D gene is TRBD1 (6 bases). Trimming pared 4 bases from V and 3 bases from J, leaving 13 bases between. Looked up from germline, CDR1 is SGDLS and CDR2 is YYNGEE. The CDR3 runs 14 residues. The CDR3, as DNA: TGTGCCAGCAGCTTCACAGGGACGTACACTGAAGCTTTCTTT. Its protein is CASSFTGTYTEAFF.

This chain uses TRBV2 with TRBJ2-2; a weak D match, TRBD2 (5 bases). Germline assignment: CDR1 SNHLY and CDR2 FYNNEI. The CDR3 has 14 residues. The V end was cut by 7 bases, the J end by 3 bases, with 12 bases between. CDR3 bases: TGTGCCAGCATAAGAGGGCTATACACCGGGGAGCTGTTTTTT. It is translated as CASIRGLYTGELFF.

Worth noting for this clone: At one end the junction does not follow the germline gene, possibly because of a read error. V usage is TRBV7-7 and J usage is TRBJ2-7; TRBD1 might be the D (6 bases). The CDR3 has 14 residues. The V gene's germline CDR1 is SSHAT and CDR2 FNYEAQ (reference sequence). In nucleotides, the CDR3 is TGTGCTAGCAGCCCTGGACAGCCGCCCTACGAGCAGTACTTC. It specifies CASSPGQPPYEQYF.

DNA of the CDR3: TGTGCCACCAGCAGAGATCTAGGCGTAGCGTCCTCCGGGGGTGAGCAGTTCTTC. It translates to CATSRDLGVASSGGEQFF. The chain combines TRBV15 with TRBJ2-1, with D possibly being TRBD2 (6 bases). Per germline, CDR1 LNHNV and CDR2 YYDKDF (reference sequence). Trimming removed 0 bases at V and 9 bases at J, with 24 bases between. CDR3 length equals 18 residues.

The rearrangement uses TRBV30 and TRBJ1-2; 7 bases match TRBD1. V shed 3 bases and J 3 bases; nucleotides not matched to a gene: 4. Germline loops: CDR1 GTSNPN, CDR2 SVGIG (reference sequence). The CDR3 consists of 13 residues. The CDR3 bases are TGTGCCTGGAGCCGCAGGGGGTACTATGGCTACACCTTC. This encodes CAWSRRGYYGYTF.